This T cell receptor beta chain was captured in a study of identical twins (dated by TCRdb to the mid-2010s). At the level of the whole study: The study deep-sequenced TCR alpha and beta repertoires from monozygotic twins, unrelated adults of various ages and cord blood to test whether fetal clonotypes persist. To rule out contamination, replicate twin experiments were performed at different times with different library preparation protocols. Findings and caveats that apply to the study as a whole: In monozygotic twins, out-of-frame TCR alpha sharing was systematically underestimated by recombination models, although the models agreed with sharing between unrelated individuals. Fewer insertions were carried by abundant cord blood beta clonotypes; a weaker similar trend was observed in young adult naive repertoires, while no such trend was observed in memory repertoires. Compared with coincidental sharing between unrelated individuals, an excess of low generation-probability sequences was observed among out-of-frame TCR alpha sequences shared between twins. Zero-insertion analyses could be partly confounded by invariant T cells such as MAIT and iNKT, though diverse VJ usage argued against such confounding for most clonotypes. Because the same donors could not be followed over many years, the conclusions depended on cross-sectional statistical analysis. In beta out-of-frame sequences, excess twin sharing was weaker, because having fewer shared sequences lowered the signal-to-noise ratio.

The library came from 5' RACE. The sequencing machine was an Illumina HiSeq 2000. Template switching added a universal primer binding site, and the final cDNA carried a unique molecular identifier that allowed TCR cDNA molecules to be counted accurately. Specific primers in the conserved constant-segment region were used to synthesize first-strand cDNA for TCR alpha and beta chains. To control for contamination, every cDNA library was double barcoded, receiving both a SMART-Mk sample barcode and Illumina barcodes. Two successive PCR steps introduced TruSeq adapter sequences along with Illumina sample barcodes. The Illumina HiSeq platform was used with custom primers to sequence TCR alpha and beta cDNA libraries. The authors' analysis ran thus. MiGEC processed the raw reads to extract unique molecular identifiers, while MiXCR was used to determine the CDR3 positions. For each individual, recombination models were inferred using an EM algorithm with the repgenHMM and IGoR tools. Shared clonotypes were analyzed with the tcR package in R, and sharing was normalized by the product of cloneset sizes. To study raw recombination without the effects of thymic and clonal selection, out-of-frame nonproductive sequences were analyzed. TCRdb reanalyzed the raw reads on its own, using fastp at Q25 for trimming and MiXCR for clone calling, and kept in-frame beta chains. Identical CDR3 protein sequences are pooled into one entry, listed with their most common genes and DNA. TCRdb, not the original authors, processed these V and J calls. Present in this sample are about 730,000 distinct CDR3 sequences, roughly 20% of which were seen just once. Of the sample, 4% to 4.5% falls within the top ten clones.

The CDR3 numbers 13 residues from cysteine through phenylalanine. The CDR3 DNA has 39 bases and is translated from base 1. V lost 5 bases and J lost 11 bases; the stretch between them is 13 bases long. Concerning this clonotype: Its antigen is not yet known. No clone much larger than this one lies a single base away; base qualities are absent.

Every donor in the study was a healthy Caucasian. Three pairs of female monozygotic twins, all aged about 18 to 29 years, were included in the twin cohort. Peripheral blood mononuclear cells were used as the source from which RNA for TCR libraries was isolated. The sample was also linked to a second study, of T cells expressing NK-cell markers. The second study reports: TCR beta-chain repertoires were profiled in sorted CD3+CD56+NKG2C+, CD3+CD56+NKG2C- and CD3+CD56-NKG2C+ T-cell subsets from roughly eight donors. Most of the eight sequenced donors were HCMV-seropositive and one was HCMV-seronegative. To restrict sorting to alphabetaTCR-expressing T cells, an anti-gammadeltaTCR antibody was added in several experiments. In six donors, the dominant CD3+CD56+NKG2C+ clonotypes were found to rank among the top 10 CD8+ clonotypes and to make up 1.0-7.0% of CD8+ T cells. Those dominant clonotypes were again the most abundant among CD3+CD56-NKG2C+ cells in a few donors, at 28.3-60.1%. Whether the expanded NKG2C-expressing T cell clones were specific for HCMV antigens was left unclear. Randomly selected healthy volunteers, three men and five women, were used as the eight sequenced donors. HCMV serostatus was determined by detecting HCMV-specific IgG in serum with a commercial ELISA kit. For about 6 donors, bulk peripheral blood T-cell repertoires were additionally sequenced from unsorted PBMC. MIGEC was used to demultiplex reads and group the reads by UMI, and MiTCR was used to assemble and quantify clonotypes. Only TCR cDNA sequences supported by at least two reads were kept to exclude erroneous sequences. Downstream repertoire analysis used the tcR package, and clonotypes were matched across fractions by CDR3 nucleotide sequence plus V segment. VDJmatch was used to annotate antigen specificity against VDJdb, with one amino acid substitution allowed in CDR3.

The sequenced sample consisted of PBMCs. The rearranged segments are TRBV12-3 or TRBV12-4 and TRBJ1-6; the D gene lacks a confident call. The TCR comes from a woman in her late teens or twenties in good health. The DNA reads TGTGCCAGCAGTCGAACGACACCCGCACCCCTCCACTTT. It encodes CASSRTTPAPLHF.